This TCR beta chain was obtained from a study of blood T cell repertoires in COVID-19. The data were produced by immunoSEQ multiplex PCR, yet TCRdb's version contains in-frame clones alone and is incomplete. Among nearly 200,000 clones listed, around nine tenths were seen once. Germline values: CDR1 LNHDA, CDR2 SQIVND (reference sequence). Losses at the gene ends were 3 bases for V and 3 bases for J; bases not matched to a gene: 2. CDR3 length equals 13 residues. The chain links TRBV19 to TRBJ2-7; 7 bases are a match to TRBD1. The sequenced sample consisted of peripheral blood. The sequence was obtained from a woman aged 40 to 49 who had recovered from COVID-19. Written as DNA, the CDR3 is TGTGCCAGTAGTATTCAGGGGGACTACGAGCAGTACTTC. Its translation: CASSIQGDYEQYF.